This TCR beta chain originates from a study of blood T cell repertoires in COVID-19. Study-level background: The origin of the acute and convalescent COVID-19 samples was the United States, Italy and Spain. The cDNA or gDNA used as material had been derived from T cells, B-cell-depleted T cells, or PBMCs.

The CDR3 extends over 13 amino acids. The V and J ends lost 5 bases and 9 bases, in that order; junction bases with no gene match: 3. CDR1 is PRHDT, CDR2 FYEKMQ, per germline (reference sequence). Assay: immunoSEQ multiplex PCR; the TCRdb copy retains only in-frame clones and omits some. This sample carries tens of thousands of clones, 75% to 85% of them seen once, and the ten largest clones take roughly 10%. Followed over time, Seattle patients had been enrolled while infection was active. Sequenced input: peripheral blood. The chain employs TRBV13 and TRBJ1-6; 8 bases align to TRBD1. The clonotype comes from a man aged 45 to 65 with COVID-19, enrolled during active disease. The CDR3 DNA reads TGTGCCAGCAGCGTTACAGGGGGTTCACCCCTCCACTTT. Its protein product is CASSVTGGSPLHF.